The 20 T cell receptor beta chains below come from one sample, sequenced in a study of CD4 T cells in relation to SARS-CoV-2 and coronaviruses. These TCRs are of unknown antigen specificity. CD4+ T cells from unexposed donors were obtained before the COVID-19 pandemic (2011-2018). The cells were cultured for less than twelve days before CD4+ T cells were isolated. Assay used: immunoSEQ multiplex PCR; TCRdb lists only in-frame clones, some missing. The sample includes around 11,000 clones, more than 65% of them seen just once. Specimen: CD4+ T cells from PBMCs, cultured in vitro. These receptors all come from a human donor in good health.

This chain uses TRBV5-4 with TRBJ1-2; TRBD1 matches 8 bases. Germline V gene data show CDR1 as SGHNT and CDR2 as YYREEE (reference sequence). V shed 2 bases and J 6 bases; nucleotides not matched to a gene: 3. The CDR3 totals 13 residues. The CDR3 loop reads CASSFGQGDGYTF. The CDR3, as DNA: TGTGCCAGCAGCTTCGGACAGGGTGATGGCTACACCTTC.

The V gene is TRBV29-1, the J gene TRBJ2-3; D ambiguous. V gave up 0 bases and J gave up 3 bases, with 13 bases separating them. Germline loops: CDR1 SQVTM, CDR2 ANQGSEA. The CDR3 is 15 amino acids. In DNA, the CDR3 is TGCAGCGTTGAAGATTACGTTAAGGGTACAGATACGCAGTATTTT. It specifies CSVEDYVKGTDTQYF.

This sequence joins TRBV6-5 and TRBJ1-6; 9 bases map to TRBD1. V lost 10 bases to trimming and J lost 7 bases; unmatched junction nucleotides: 8. The length of the CDR3 is 14 residues. Germline V gene lookup returns CDR1 MNHEY and CDR2 SVGAGI. Here the CDR3 reads CATETGGLNSPLHF. Here the CDR3 DNA reads TGTGCCACCGAGACAGGGGGGTTAAATTCACCCCTCCACTTT.

V gene TRBV6-5 combines with J gene TRBJ1-2; D gene ambiguous. CDR1 is MNHEY and CDR2 is SVGAGI in the germline V gene. V shed 0 bases and J shed 7 bases, with 9 bases lying between them. This CDR3 comprises 13 residues. This chain's CDR3 is CASSYSILTGYTF. In DNA, the CDR3 is TGTGCCAGCAGTTACTCAATACTTACTGGCTACACCTTC.

V and J are TRBV19 and TRBJ2-3; 10 bases map to TRBD2. The CDR3 has 16 residues. Germline lookup yields CDR1 LNHDA and CDR2 SQIVND (reference sequence). After removal of 5 bases from V and 4 bases from J, the junction contained 9 bases not matched to a gene. DNA for the CDR3: TGTGCCAGTAGTGGGCTAGCGGGAGTACAGGCAGATACGCAGTATTTT. This translates into CASSGLAGVQADTQYF.

The chain links TRBV19 to TRBJ2-6; TRBD2 agrees at 8 bases. Trimming cost V 7 bases and J 4 bases; bases outside gene matches: 6. This CDR3 has 15 amino acids. The germline CDR1 and CDR2 sequences are LNHDA and SQIVND (reference sequence). CDR3 sequence (DNA): TGTGCCAGTAACGGGGGGGGTACCGGGGCCAACGTCCTGACTTTC. This sequence encodes CASNGGGTGANVLTF.

The chain recombines TRBV4-1 with TRBJ2-2; D unclear. The CDR3 totals 13 residues. Germline V gene data show CDR1 as MGHRA and CDR2 as YSYEKL. The V end was cut by 4 bases, the J end by 0 bases, with 3 bases between. CDR3 sequence reads: CASSPPNTGELFF. CDR3 nucleotide sequence: TGCGCCAGCAGCCCGCCGAACACCGGGGAGCTGTTTTTT.

The chain employs TRBV21-1 and TRBJ2-4; TRBD1, the table's D call, was not compared with the DNA. TRBV21-1 is termed a pseudogene. The CDR3 is made up of 20 amino acids. The CDR3, as DNA: TGTGCCAGCAGCAAACGGGCAGGGACAGAGCGTACCGGAGCCAAAAACATTCAGTACTTC. It encodes CASSKRAGTERTGAKNIQYF.

This clone turned up a few times. V is TRBV5-1 and J is TRBJ1-1; no definite D call. Germline assignment: CDR1 SGHRS and CDR2 YFSETQ. The CDR3 is made up of 13 amino acids. Trimming shortened V by 5 bases and J by 1 base, and 9 bases separated the two germline ends. DNA for the CDR3: TGCGCCAGCAGAATAGGCCGGAACACTGAAGCTTTCTTT. It translates to CASRIGRNTEAFF.

This chain links TRBV4-2 with TRBJ2-7; D is undetermined. Germline V lookup: CDR1 LGHNA, CDR2 YNFKEQ. Trimming took 5 bases from V and 0 from J, leaving 17 bases between them. This CDR3 is 16 amino acids long. DNA for the CDR3: TGTGCCAGCAGCGGTGTCGAGGCGCCAAGCTCCTACGAGCAGTACTTC. This gives the protein CASSGVEAPSSYEQYF.

This chain connects TRBV4-1 to TRBJ2-1; 13 bases are a match to TRBD2. Germline V CDR1 and CDR2: MGHRA, YSYEKL. The junction had 15 bases not matched to a gene; V was cut back by 0 bases and J by 7 bases. The CDR3 has 20 residues. The CDR3 sequence: CASSQDPTSGGAFRVNEQFF. The CDR3 nucleotides are TGCGCCAGCAGCCAAGACCCCACTAGCGGGGGGGCCTTTCGGGTAAATGAGCAGTTCTTC.

The chain combines TRBV21-1 with TRBJ1-3. TRBV21-1 has pseudogene status. This CDR3 comprises 12 residues. The CDR3 region has the DNA TGTGCCAGCAGCCTAACAGAGGACACCATATATTTT. This sequence encodes CASSLTEDTIYF.

V is TRBV6-2 or TRBV6-3 and J is TRBJ1-3; D is uncertain. V was cut by 5 bases and J by 3 bases, with 11 bases left in between. CDR3 length: 14 residues. CDR1 and CDR2 from the germline V gene are MNHEY and SVGEGT. For the CDR3, the DNA is TGTGCCAGCAGTGTGCCGAGCCTTGGAAACACCATATATTTT. Translated: CASSVPSLGNTIYF.

This chain joins TRBV5-1 and TRBJ1-2; D gene uncertain. Trimming stripped 3 bases from V and 6 bases from J, with 15 bases between. Per the germline V gene, CDR1 is SGHRS and CDR2 is YFSETQ. The CDR3 is 14 amino acids. The CDR3, as DNA: TGCGCCAGCAGCTCAGGATCGTCTAGGGATGGCTACACCTTC. Protein: CASSSGSSRDGYTF.

The chain links TRBV4-3 to TRBJ2-6, with D possibly TRBD2 on 6 matching bases. Germline values: CDR1 LGHNA, CDR2 YSLEER. The CDR3 has 15 amino acids. V was clipped by 4 bases and J by 4 bases, with 11 bases between them. CDR3 protein: CASSRATSGANVLTF. As DNA, the CDR3 is TGCGCCAGCAGCCGAGCTACTAGCGGGGCCAACGTCCTGACTTTC.

The chain is built from TRBV19 and TRBJ1-6; D unclear. Germline values: CDR1 LNHDA, CDR2 SQIVND (reference sequence). The CDR3 is 15 residues long. The V gene lost 6 bases and the J gene lost 3 bases, with 12 bases spanning the gap. Written as DNA, the CDR3 is TGTGCCAGTAGAACGACGGGAGGCTATAATTCACCCCTCCACTTT. It codes for CASRTTGGYNSPLHF.

V and J are TRBV29-1 and TRBJ2-1, with D perhaps being TRBD1 or TRBD2 (5 bases each). Germline-derived CDR1 and CDR2 are SQVTM and ANQGSEA. The length of the CDR3 is 15 residues. With 5 bases removed from V and 0 bases from J, the gap between germline ends came to 14 bases. This CDR3 is CSVNGAASSYNEQFF. CDR3 sequence (DNA): TGCAGCGTTAACGGGGCAGCCAGCTCCTACAATGAGCAGTTCTTC.

The V call is TRBV7-2, the J call TRBJ2-1, with TRBD2 matching over 7 bases. Germline lookup yields CDR1 SGHTA and CDR2 FQGNSA. The CDR3 has 15 residues. J was trimmed by 6 bases and V by 3 bases; bases with no gene match: 8. CDR3 sequence reads: CASSLRGRAINEQFF. The CDR3 nucleotides read TGTGCCAGCAGCTTGCGTGGGAGGGCCATCAATGAGCAGTTCTTC.

The rearrangement uses TRBV7-3 and TRBJ2-3; D is perhaps TRBD2 (6 bases). V lost 5 bases to trimming and J lost 2 bases, with 8 bases between them. This CDR3 comprises 13 residues. Germline V gene data show CDR1 as SGHTA and CDR2 as FQGTGA. The CDR3 reads CASSRDFTDTQYF. The CDR3 DNA sequence: TGTGCCAGCAGCCGGGACTTCACAGATACGCAGTATTTT.

This clone was observed a handful of times. The chain couples TRBV19 to TRBJ2-5; TRBD1 matches 10 bases. The germline V gene encodes CDR1 LNHDA and CDR2 SQIVND (reference sequence). The J segment lost 4 bases and the V segment lost 4 bases, leaving 6 bases of the junction unmatched. The CDR3 length is 15 residues. CDR3 DNA: TGTGCCAGTAGTACGCGGACAGGGGGAGGAGAGACCCAGTACTTC. Translation: CASSTRTGGGETQYF.